Listed here are 32 T cell receptor beta chains from one sample, sequenced in a study of CD8+CD57+ T cells in acquired aplastic anemia. Using genomic DNA as the template, TCR beta VDJ and CDR3 profiling was carried out. TCRdb itself ran the reads through MiXCR, one entry per CDR3 protein. The sample shows 130,000 or so distinct CDR3 sequences, more than 35% of them seen only once. The specimen was sorted CD4+, CD8+, or CD8+CD57+ T cells (not recorded which) from PBMCs. All receptors derive from a human donor in good health, serving as a control.

The chain links TRBV25-1 to TRBJ1-1; D ambiguous. The CDR3 runs 14 residues. The germline V and J ends were trimmed by 3 bases and 1 base, with 9 bases remaining between them. Germline loops: CDR1 MGHDK, CDR2 SYGVNS. The CDR3 is CASSEHGWNTEAFF. CDR3 nucleotides: TGTGCCAGCAGTGAGCATGGTTGGAACACTGAAGCTTTCTTT.

This clonotype was observed at least ten times. The chain links TRBV3-1 to TRBJ2-7, with 8 bases matching TRBD2. Germline CDR1 LGHDT, CDR2 YNNKEL (reference sequence). V dropped 1 base and J dropped 4; count of bases not matched to a gene: 3. The CDR3 has 14 residues. This CDR3 is CASSQGGGPYEQYF. In DNA, the CDR3 is TGTGCCAGCAGCCAAGGCGGGGGGCCGTACGAGCAGTACTTC.

This clonotype was counted ten times or more. V gene TRBV6-6 combines with J gene TRBJ1-5; no definite D call. There are 13 residues in the CDR3. The ends were cut back, 0 bases at V and 4 bases at J, with 4 bases in the middle. The V gene's germline CDR1 is MNHNY and CDR2 SVGAGI (reference sequence). Here the CDR3 reads CASSYSRNQPQHF. The CDR3 bases are TGTGCCAGCAGTTACTCGCGGAATCAGCCCCAGCATTTT.

The chain couples TRBV20-1 to TRBJ2-1; 11 bases map to TRBD2. V shed 5 bases and J 12 bases; nucleotides not matched to a gene: 9. Per the germline V gene, CDR1 is DFQATT and CDR2 is SNEGSKA (reference sequence). This CDR3 has 13 residues. CDR3 nucleotide sequence: TGCAGTGCTCTCCTAGCGGGGGGAGGATGGCAGTTCTTC. Amino acid sequence: CSALLAGGGWQFF.

V and J are TRBV25-1 and TRBJ2-2; D is unclear. The CDR3 contains 14 residues. Deletions cut 5 bases from V and 7 bases from J, with 14 bases between. Germline-derived CDR1 and CDR2 are MGHDK and SYGVNS. This CDR3 reads CASSSAPSGGELFF. The CDR3 region has the DNA TGTGCCAGCAGTTCAGCGCCTTCTGGCGGGGAGCTGTTTTTT. Full variable domain (rest looked up from reference TRBV25-1 and TRBJ2-2): EADIYQTPRYLVIGTGKKITLECSQTMGHDKMYWYQQDPGMELHLIHYSYGVNSTEKGDLSSESTVSRIRTEHFPLTLESARPSHTSQYLCASSSAPSGGELFFGEGSRLTVL.

This clonotype appeared many times. V gene TRBV20-1 combines with J gene TRBJ1-5; 7 bases fit TRBD1. The CDR3 has 13 amino acids. V lost 3 bases to trimming and J lost 8 bases; unmatched junction nucleotides: 7. The V gene's germline CDR1 is DFQATT and CDR2 SNEGSKA (reference sequence). This CDR3 is CSASLQGREPQHF. CDR3 bases: TGCAGTGCTAGTTTACAGGGGCGCGAGCCCCAGCATTTT.

This clonotype was picked up many times. This rearrangement joins TRBV20-1 to TRBJ2-1, with D possibly being TRBD1 (6 bases). The V end lost 3 bases, the J end lost 8 bases, and 20 bases lay between the germline ends. Germline V lookup: CDR1 DFQATT, CDR2 SNEGSKA (reference sequence). This CDR3 is 15 amino acids long. The CDR3 loop reads CSASQQGLSGDEQFF. The CDR3 DNA is TGCAGTGCTAGTCAACAGGGCCTGTCAGGGGATGAGCAGTTCTTC.

The chain recombines TRBV24-1 with TRBJ1-2, with D uncertain. Per germline, CDR1 KGHDR and CDR2 SFDVKD. The CDR3 extends over 13 amino acids. Trimming pared 11 bases from V and 4 bases from J, leaving 16 bases between. The CDR3 DNA is TGTGCCAGCAGACCCGAACGGGGCTATGGCTACACCTTC. Translating gives CASRPERGYGYTF.

This clonotype showed up just a few times. Germline and junction disagree at one end, which may indicate a read error. V is TRBV19 and J is TRBJ1-5, with D unclear. Germline CDR1 and CDR2: LNHDA and SQIVND (reference sequence). There are 11 residues in the CDR3. The CDR3 DNA reads as TGTGCCAGTAGTATTCATCAGACCCAGCATTTT. It translates to CASSIHQTQHF. The entire variable domain, with the rest obtained from reference TRBV19 and TRBJ1-5, is as follows: DGGITQSPKYLFRKEGQNVTLSCEQNLNHDAMYWYRQDPGQGLRLIYYSQIVNDFQKGDIAEGYSVSREKKESFPLTVTSAQKNPTAFYLCASSIHQTQHFGDGTRLSIL.

J is TRBJ1-2 and V is TRBV15, with TRBD1 as a possible D gene (5 bases). From germline, CDR1 is LNHNV and CDR2 YYDKDF (reference sequence). Deletions cut 5 bases from V and 6 bases from J, with 13 bases between. The CDR3 loop spans 13 amino acids. The CDR3 sequence: CATSFSAGDGYTF. In nucleotides, the CDR3 is TGTGCCACCAGCTTTTCGGCGGGGGATGGCTACACCTTC.

There are many counts of this clonotype. This chain uses TRBV5-8 with TRBJ1-5; no clear D gene. The CDR3 length is 15 residues. Germline CDR1 is SGHTS and CDR2 is YDEGEE. Trimming took 4 bases from V and 0 from J, leaving 11 bases between them. DNA for the CDR3: TGTGCCAGCAGCCCCAGGACGGTTAGCAATCAGCCCCAGCATTTT. Translating gives CASSPRTVSNQPQHF. The whole variable domain, filled in from reference TRBV5-8 and TRBJ1-5, reads EAGVTQSPTHLIKTRGQQATLRCSPISGHTSVYWYQQALGLGLQFLLWYDEGEERNRGNFPPRFSGRQFPNYSSELNVNALELEDSALYLCASSPRTVSNQPQHFGDGTRLSIL.

This clonotype has only a few counts. The chain couples TRBV6-5 to TRBJ1-1; no reliable D call. CDR1 and CDR2 (germline): MNHEY, SVGAGI. The CDR3 is 14 residues long. V lost 2 bases and J 6 bases, leaving 13 bases between the germline ends. CDR3 in amino acids: CASSYAEVVAEAFF. The CDR3 DNA follows: TGTGCCAGCAGTTACGCAGAGGTAGTAGCTGAAGCTTTCTTT.

The chain recombines TRBV10-3 with TRBJ1-1, with D tentatively TRBD1 (5 bases). This CDR3 has 14 residues. CDR1 is ENHRY and CDR2 is SYGVKD in the germline V gene. With 11 bases removed from V and 5 bases from J, the gap between germline ends came to 21 bases. CDR3 amino acids: CAVQVPGKGTEAFF. CDR3 DNA: TGTGCCGTACAAGTGCCAGGGAAAGGAACTGAAGCTTTCTTT.

This clonotype was counted ten times or more. V is TRBV19 and J is TRBJ2-2, with D possibly matching TRBD2 (6 bases). CDR3 length: 14 residues. Trimming left V 4 bases short and J 1 base short, with 7 bases between. The germline V gene encodes CDR1 LNHDA and CDR2 SQIVND (reference sequence). The CDR3 sequence is CASSNGGNTGELFF. The CDR3 DNA is TGTGCCAGTAGTAACGGGGGGAACACCGGGGAGCTGTTTTTT.

Many counts were recorded for this clonotype. CDR3 sequence: CASRQGLSYGYTF. CDR3 nucleotides: TGTGCCAGCAGGCAGGGTCTGAGCTATGGCTACACCTTC. This chain uses TRBV6-1 with TRBJ1-2, with D tentatively TRBD1 (5 bases). CDR3 size: 13 residues. The germline gives CDR1 MNHNS, CDR2 SASEGT. V was pared by 6 bases and J by 4 bases, with 12 bases between.

This clonotype was counted ten times or more. This rearrangement joins TRBV6-2 or TRBV6-3 to TRBJ1-5; no definite D call. CDR3 length: 13 residues. The germline CDR1 and CDR2 sequences are MNHEY and SVGEGT. Trimming stripped 5 bases from V and 3 bases from J, with 8 bases between. CDR3: CASSLTDNQPQHF. As DNA, the CDR3 is TGTGCCAGCAGTCTCACAGACAATCAGCCCCAGCATTTT.

The genes are TRBV29-1 and TRBJ2-1; 7 nucleotides match TRBD2. Germline V gene data show CDR1 as SQVTM and CDR2 as ANQGSEA. The CDR3 is 12 residues long. The V gene end was trimmed by 4 bases and the J gene end by 7 bases; junction bases not matched to a gene: 4. The CDR3 sequence: CSVGEGRNEQFF. The CDR3 nucleotides are TGCAGCGTTGGGGAGGGGAGGAATGAGCAGTTCTTC.

CDR3 sequence (DNA): TGTGCCAGCAGCTTAGGACTAGCGGGAGGGAGGGGCAAAAACATTCAGTACTTC. As protein: CASSLGLAGGRGKNIQYF. This chain links TRBV5-5 with TRBJ2-4, with TRBD2 matching 15 bases. CDR1 and CDR2 from the germline V gene are SGHKS and YYEKEE (reference sequence). This CDR3 comprises 18 residues. Unmatched junction bases numbered 6, after V lost 2 bases and J lost 3 bases.

This clonotype was seen many times. The J gene is TRBJ2-7, the V gene TRBV10-3, with a tentative D call TRBD2 (5 bases). The CDR3 is made up of 13 amino acids. Germline V CDR1 and CDR2: ENHRY, SYGVKD. Trimming removed 11 bases at V and 0 bases at J, with 14 bases between. The CDR3 region is CALRGDRSYEQYF. Written as DNA, the CDR3 is TGTGCCCTTCGGGGAGATCGCTCCTACGAGCAGTACTTC.

A note on this clonotype: This may arise from a read error, as a much more abundant clone is one base away. The chain carries TRBV11-3 and TRBJ2-7, with unresolved D. CDR1 SGHNT and CDR2 YENEEA come from the germline V gene. CDR3 length: 11 residues. The CDR3 DNA reads TGTGCCAGCAGGGGATCCTACGAGCGGTACTTC. Its translation is CASRGSYERYF. The whole variable domain, filled in from reference TRBV11-3 and TRBJ2-7, reads EAGVVQSPRYKIIEKKQPVAFWCNPISGHNTLYWYLQNLGQGPELLIRYENEEAVDDSQLPKDRFSAERLKGVDSTLKIQPAELGDSAVYLCASRGSYERYFGPGTRLTVT.

This clonotype has more than one count but fewer than ten. This chain connects TRBV10-2 to TRBJ1-4; D gene uncertain. Germline CDR1 and CDR2: WSHSY and SAAADI. Trimming shortened V by 7 bases and J by 6 bases, and 12 bases separated the two germline ends. This CDR3 spans 13 amino acids. CDR3 in DNA: TGCGCCAGCACTGTGTCCCGCTATGAAAAACTGTTTTTT. Its protein product is CASTVSRYEKLFF.

Many counts were recorded for this clonotype. The J gene is TRBJ1-2, the V gene TRBV6-6; D might be TRBD1 (5 bases). The CDR3 has 13 residues. Trimming stripped 2 bases from V and 4 bases from J, with 8 bases between. Germline loops: CDR1 MNHNY, CDR2 SVGAGI (reference sequence). CDR3 in DNA: TGTGCCAGCAGTTACGGGGGTTCCTATGGCTACACCTTC. Protein: CASSYGGSYGYTF.

This clonotype has a handful of counts. The V gene is TRBV19, the J gene TRBJ2-5, with D uncertain. This CDR3 contains 13 residues. Germline CDR1 and CDR2: LNHDA and SQIVND (reference sequence). The ends were cut back, 3 bases at V and 5 bases at J, with 10 bases in the middle. The CDR3 loop is CASSISTSETQYF. The CDR3 nucleotides are TGTGCCAGTAGTATTTCGACTTCGGAGACCCAGTACTTC.

This rearrangement joins TRBV6-1 to TRBJ1-2, with D perhaps TRBD1 (5 bases). The CDR3 contains 16 residues. Germline CDR1 reads MNHNS; CDR2 reads SASEGT. Deletions cut 7 bases from V and 4 bases from J, with 22 bases between. DNA of the CDR3: TGTGCCAGCACCAAAGGGGAGGTCGGATTGCCCTATGGCTACACCTTC. It encodes CASTKGEVGLPYGYTF.

A remark on this clonotype: No conserved phenylalanine or tryptophan ends this CDR3, so it is likely a read error. The DNA is omitted, as the CDR3 cannot be located on it reliably, and the CDR3 follows TCRdb's listing. The rearrangement joins TRBV20-1 to TRBJ1-5. Germline V gives CDR1 DFQATT, CDR2 SNEGSKA (reference sequence). Both ends counted, the CDR3 spans 11 residues. The CDR3 spells CSARLSLEEHL.

This clonotype was seen repeatedly, ten times or more. The chain joins TRBV25-1 to TRBJ1-1; TRBD1 is a possible D gene (5 bases). V was cut by 5 bases and J by 4 bases, with 17 bases left in between. The CDR3 runs to 15 residues. Germline values: CDR1 MGHDK, CDR2 SYGVNS. The CDR3 loop reads CASSYGGGVITEAFF. The CDR3 DNA is TGTGCCAGCAGTTACGGTGGAGGGGTCATCACTGAAGCTTTCTTT. The variable domain in full, with the rest retrieved from reference TRBV25-1 and TRBJ1-1, is EADIYQTPRYLVIGTGKKITLECSQTMGHDKMYWYQQDPGMELHLIHYSYGVNSTEKGDLSSESTVSRIRTEHFPLTLESARPSHTSQYLCASSYGGGVITEAFFGQGTRLTVV.

In its sample, this clonotype was seen many times. The gene calls are TRBV11-1 and TRBJ2-3; 8 bases line up with TRBD1. Looked up from germline, CDR1 is SGHAT and CDR2 is FQDESV (reference sequence). J lost 8 bases, V lost 1 base, and 8 bases had no gene match. The CDR3 covers 15 residues. The CDR3 coding sequence is TGTGCCAGCAGCTTAGGCAGGGAAGGACAGGGTACGCAGTATTTT. Translated: CASSLGREGQGTQYF. The variable domain in full, completed from reference TRBV11-1 and TRBJ2-3, reads EAEVAQSPRYKITEKSQAVAFWCDPISGHATLYWYRQILGQGPELLVQFQDESVVDDSQLPKDRFSAERLKGVDSTLKIQPAELGDSAMYLCASSLGREGQGTQYFGPGTRLTVL.

The rearrangement uses TRBV30 and TRBJ1-2, with 8 bases identical to TRBD1. This CDR3 has 15 residues. Germline V gene lookup returns CDR1 GTSNPN and CDR2 SVGIG (reference sequence). The ends lost 2 bases at V and 2 bases at J; junction bases unmatched: 7. CDR3 amino acids: CAWSPTWTGNYGYTF. DNA of the CDR3: TGTGCCTGGAGTCCAACTTGGACAGGGAACTATGGCTACACCTTC.

The rearrangement links TRBV7-3 to TRBJ1-2, with D possibly being TRBD1 (5 bases). From germline, CDR1 is SGHTA and CDR2 FQGTGA. Between the trimmed V and J ends, which lost 5 bases and 2 bases, there was a span of 12 bases. The CDR3 length is 14 residues. In nucleotides, the CDR3 is TGTGCCAGCAGCATAAACGGGGGGAACTATGGCTACACCTTC. This codes for CASSINGGNYGYTF. Together with reference TRBV7-3 and TRBJ1-2, the CDR3 gives the full variable domain: GAGVSQTPSNKVTEKGKYVELRCDPISGHTALYWYRQSLGQGPEFLIYFQGTGAADDSGLPNDRFFAVRPEGSVSTLKIQRTERGDSAVYLCASSINGGNYGYTFGSGTRLTVV.

This clonotype was detected ten times or more. The genes are TRBV19 and TRBJ1-1, with unresolved D. Germline V CDR1 and CDR2: LNHDA, SQIVND (reference sequence). Trimming took 1 base from V and 0 from J, leaving 9 bases between them. The CDR3 totals 15 residues. This CDR3 is CASSIVVGMNTEAFF. CDR3 sequence (DNA): TGTGCCAGTAGTATAGTCGTGGGGATGAACACTGAAGCTTTCTTT.

This clonotype was counted ten times or more. CDR3 residues: CASSIVTGAHFEQYF. The CDR3 bases are TGTGCCAGTAGTATAGTTACAGGAGCCCATTTCGAGCAGTACTTC. The chain recombines TRBV19 with TRBJ2-7; D may be TRBD1 (5 bases). Between the trimmed V and J ends, which lost 1 base and 6 bases, there was a span of 16 bases. This CDR3 has 15 amino acids. Germline assignment: CDR1 LNHDA and CDR2 SQIVND (reference sequence).

The genes are TRBV19 and TRBJ1-2; D remains unclear. Germline V CDR1 and CDR2: LNHDA, SQIVND (reference sequence). CDR3 length equals 13 residues. V dropped 2 bases and J dropped 1 base, with 5 bases sitting between them. CDR3 region: CASSISVNYGYTF. CDR3 in DNA: TGTGCCAGTAGTATATCAGTTAACTATGGCTACACCTTC.